A single sample gave rise to the 32 T cell receptor beta chains below, sequenced in a study of blood T cell repertoires in COVID-19. The assay was immunoSEQ multiplex PCR, and TCRdb's table has in-frame clones only and misses some. Of 210,000 or so clones detected, about 85% appear once; the ten largest clones hold roughly a tenth. Sequenced input: PBMCs or T cells enriched from blood (not recorded which). These receptors were collected from a man aged 25 to 45 who had recovered from COVID-19.

J is TRBJ1-2 and V is TRBV30; D perhaps matches TRBD1 (6 bases). Germline-derived CDR1 and CDR2 are GTSNPN and SVGIG (reference sequence). The CDR3 consists of 12 residues. V lost 7 bases, J lost 7 bases, and 16 bases lay in between. The CDR3 coding sequence is TGTGCCTACCCGTCAGGGGTTGGTGGCTACACCTTC. Its translation is CAYPSGVGGYTF.

This chain links TRBV7-9 with TRBJ2-1; D perhaps matches TRBD1 (5 bases). CDR1 is SEHNR and CDR2 is FQNEAQ in the germline V gene (reference sequence). CDR3 size: 15 residues. Trimming removed 4 bases from V and 5 bases from J, with 15 bases in between. The CDR3 nucleotides read TGTGCCAGCAGCTCGGATCCAGGGATTCACAATGAGCAGTTCTTC. It encodes CASSSDPGIHNEQFF.

The J gene is TRBJ2-4, the V gene TRBV7-6; 8 bases line up with TRBD2. CDR1 is SGHVS, CDR2 FNYEAQ, per germline. This CDR3 has 18 residues. V lost 1 base to trimming and J lost 1 base; unmatched junction nucleotides: 9. For the CDR3, the DNA is TGTGCCAGCAGCTTAGAAGTAGCGGGGAGATCGGCCAAAAACATTCAGTACTTC. Translated: CASSLEVAGRSAKNIQYF.

This rearrangement joins TRBV5-1 to TRBJ2-1; TRBD2 is a possible D gene (5 bases). The CDR3 covers 13 residues. V was pared by 5 bases and J by 9 bases, with 15 bases between. Germline CDR1 SGHRS, CDR2 YFSETQ. In DNA, the CDR3 is TGCGCCAGCAGTCGCAATCGGGAAGGTGAGCAGTTCTTC. Encoded protein: CASSRNREGEQFF.

This sequence joins TRBV6-5 and TRBJ2-5, with a weak D call TRBD2 (5 bases). Trimming stripped 6 bases from V and 5 bases from J, with 13 bases between. The CDR3 runs 13 residues. CDR1 and CDR2 from the germline V gene are MNHEY and SVGAGI. CDR3 loop: CASSLEGPETQYF. CDR3 bases: TGTGCCAGCAGCCTAGAGGGTCCGGAGACCCAGTACTTC.

This clone was seen a single time. This chain joins TRBV5-1 and TRBJ1-5, with TRBD1 matching 7 bases. V shed 1 base and J 2 bases; nucleotides not matched to a gene: 3. The CDR3 contains 15 residues. Per the germline V gene, CDR1 is SGHRS and CDR2 is YFSETQ. CDR3 sequence reads: CASSLTGVGNQPQHF. The CDR3, as DNA: TGCGCCAGCAGCTTGACAGGGGTGGGCAATCAGCCCCAGCATTTT.

This clone was seen once. V gene TRBV10-1 combines with J gene TRBJ2-7; 10 positions agree with TRBD1. This CDR3 has 13 residues. Trimming took 6 bases from V and 4 from J; bases not matched to a gene: 3. From germline, CDR1 is WNHNN and CDR2 SYGVQD (reference sequence). The CDR3 region is CASSGGQGYEQYF. The CDR3 DNA follows: TGCGCCAGCAGCGGGGGACAGGGGTACGAGCAGTACTTC.

This rearrangement joins TRBV27 to TRBJ1-4; no firm D call. Trimming shortened V by 6 bases and J by 5 bases, and 13 bases separated the two germline ends. The CDR3 spans 14 residues. Germline CDR1 is MNHEY and CDR2 is SMNVEV (reference sequence). DNA of the CDR3: TGTGCCAGCAGATCAGGACTCGTCAATGAAAAACTGTTTTTT. The encoded protein is CASRSGLVNEKLFF.

The gene calls are TRBV4-1 and TRBJ2-7; weak D call: TRBD1 (5 bases). The germline V gene has CDR1 MGHRA and CDR2 YSYEKL. V was cut by 0 bases and J by 6 bases, with 9 bases left in between. The CDR3 loop spans 13 amino acids. The CDR3 DNA reads TGCGCCAGCAGCCAAGAACAGGTGAGCGAGCAGTACTTC. This translates into CASSQEQVSEQYF.

The V call is TRBV5-1, the J call TRBJ2-2; 7 positions match TRBD2. The germline CDR1 and CDR2 sequences are SGHRS and YFSETQ. The CDR3 extends over 15 amino acids. Unmatched junction bases numbered 9, after V lost 4 bases and J lost 6 bases. DNA of the CDR3: TGCGCCAGCAGCCCGCTGGGGCTAGCGGCCGGGGAGCTGTTTTTT. It yields the protein CASSPLGLAAGELFF.

V is TRBV27 and J is TRBJ1-1, with D uncertain. V dropped 4 bases and J dropped 3 bases, with 15 bases sitting between them. Germline values: CDR1 MNHEY, CDR2 SMNVEV (reference sequence). The length of the CDR3 is 15 residues. DNA of the CDR3: TGTGCCAGCAGTTGGTTTCGGGGAATCGACACTGAAGCTTTCTTT. The encoded protein is CASSWFRGIDTEAFF.

The chain has TRBV7-2 and TRBJ1-1, with TRBD1 identical over 9 bases. This CDR3 is built from 13 residues. The V gene end was trimmed by 4 bases and the J gene end by 9 bases; junction bases not matched to a gene: 6. The germline gives CDR1 SGHTA, CDR2 FQGNSA. The CDR3 DNA is TGTGCCAGCAGCTCCTGGACAGGGGCTAAAGCTTTCTTT. This gives the protein CASSSWTGAKAFF. The full variable domain, with the rest looked up from reference TRBV7-2 and TRBJ1-1, is GAGVSQSPSNKVTEKGKDVELRCDPISGHTALYWYRQSLGQGLEFLIYFQGNSAPDKSGLPSDRFSAERTGGSVSTLTIQRTQQEDSAVYLCASSSWTGAKAFFGQGTRLTVV.

This chain joins TRBV2 and TRBJ2-7, with a weak D call TRBD1 (5 bases). V lost 6 bases to trimming and J lost 4 bases, with 10 bases between them. CDR1 SNHLY and CDR2 FYNNEI come from the germline V gene. The CDR3 runs 12 residues. CDR3 bases: TGTGCCAGCAGCAGAGCAGGGTACGAGCAGTACTTC. Its translation: CASSRAGYEQYF. Full variable domain (remainder filled in from reference TRBV2 and TRBJ2-7): EPEVTQTPSHQVTQMGQEVILRCVPISNHLYFYWYRQILGQKVEFLVSFYNNEISEKSEIFDDQFSVERPDGSNFTLKIRSTKLEDSAMYFCASSRAGYEQYFGPGTRLTVT.

This chain uses TRBV5-4 with TRBJ2-7; D is possibly TRBD1 (6 bases). CDR1 and CDR2 from the germline V gene are SGHNT and YYREEE (reference sequence). Trimming shortened V by 4 bases and J by 1 base, and 15 bases separated the two germline ends. There are 15 residues in the CDR3. The CDR3 loop reads CASSPKGVSSYEQYF. The CDR3 DNA is TGTGCCAGCAGCCCGAAGGGGGTATCATCCTACGAGCAGTACTTC.

V is TRBV14 and J is TRBJ1-5; 9 positions match TRBD1. V lost 0 bases and J lost 3; bases outside the gene matches: 15. The CDR3 extends over 20 amino acids. The germline gives CDR1 SGHDN, CDR2 FVKESK. The CDR3 is CASSQDRTGVGKKNNQPQHF. The CDR3 DNA sequence: TGTGCCAGCAGCCAAGATCGGACAGGGGTTGGCAAGAAAAACAATCAGCCCCAGCATTTT.

This chain connects TRBV18 to TRBJ2-3; 10 bases fit TRBD2. The J segment lost 2 bases and the V segment lost 8 bases, leaving 4 bases of the junction unmatched. This CDR3 has 14 amino acids. Looked up from germline, CDR1 is KGHSH and CDR2 is LQKENI. The CDR3: CASQTSGVTDTQYF. In DNA form, the CDR3 reads TGTGCCAGCCAAACTAGCGGGGTCACAGATACGCAGTATTTT.

The J gene is TRBJ2-3, the V gene TRBV2, with D maybe TRBD1 (5 bases). The length of the CDR3 is 15 residues. Germline V gene lookup returns CDR1 SNHLY and CDR2 FYNNEI. Trimming removed 0 bases at V and 4 bases at J, with 11 bases between. CDR3 DNA: TGTGCCAGCAGTGAAGCGCTTCTGGGGCCAGATACGCAGTATTTT. Translated, it gives CASSEALLGPDTQYF.

The chain uses TRBV7-9 and TRBJ2-7; D gene ambiguous. CDR1 SEHNR and CDR2 FQNEAQ come from the germline V gene (reference sequence). The CDR3 spans 13 residues. V was shortened by 6 bases and J by 3 bases, with 12 bases between the two germline ends. The CDR3 DNA follows: TGTGCCAGCAGGACGGGTAATCTCTACGAGCAGTACTTC. This translates into CASRTGNLYEQYF.

The rearrangement joins TRBV18 to TRBJ2-2; D may be TRBD2 (5 bases). V shed 0 bases and J shed 2 bases, with 7 bases lying between them. This CDR3 has 15 residues. Germline loops: CDR1 KGHSH, CDR2 LQKENI. This CDR3 reads CASSPPRVNTGELFF. The CDR3 nucleotides are TGTGCCAGCTCACCACCGAGGGTCAACACCGGGGAGCTGTTTTTT.

The rearrangement joins TRBV27 to TRBJ1-1, with a tentative D call TRBD1 (5 bases). The CDR3 sequence is 11 residues long. CDR1 and CDR2 from the germline V gene are MNHEY and SMNVEV (reference sequence). V lost 6 bases, J lost 7 bases, and 9 bases lay in between. Here the CDR3 DNA reads TGTGCCAGCAGCAAAGGGGTTGAAGCTTTCTTT. Translation gives CASSKGVEAFF.

The V and J genes are TRBV10-3 and TRBJ2-3, with 10 bases matching TRBD2. CDR3 length equals 16 residues. V was clipped by 5 bases and J by 2 bases; unmatched bases: 7. The germline V gene has CDR1 ENHRY and CDR2 SYGVKD. In nucleotides, the CDR3 is TGTGCCATCAGTCGAAGCGGGGGGGAATACACAGATACGCAGTATTTT. Protein sequence: CAISRSGGEYTDTQYF.

The chain recombines TRBV29-1 with TRBJ1-5; D is ambiguous. Germline V CDR1 and CDR2: SQVTM, ANQGSEA. The CDR3 spans 13 residues. Trimming pared 5 bases from V and 4 bases from J, leaving 12 bases between. The CDR3 nucleotides are TGCAGCGTTAGCGCGGGCGAAAATCAGCCCCAGCATTTT. Translating it yields CSVSAGENQPQHF.

The chain recombines TRBV18 with TRBJ2-1, with 8 nucleotides matching TRBD1. This CDR3 spans 14 amino acids. V shed 3 bases and J 4 bases; nucleotides not matched to a gene: 2. CDR1 is KGHSH, CDR2 LQKENI, per germline. The CDR3 coding sequence is TGTGCCAGCTCACCGGGACAGGTATACAATGAGCAGTTCTTC. This gives the protein CASSPGQVYNEQFF.

The chain couples TRBV28 to TRBJ1-5; D may be TRBD1 (6 bases). The ends were cut back, 3 bases at V and 5 bases at J, with 17 bases in the middle. The V gene's germline CDR1 is MDHEN and CDR2 SYDVKM. This CDR3 has 16 amino acids. CDR3 DNA sequence: TGTGCCAGCAGTTTGTCCCGGGCCTCAGGGGATCAGCCCCAGCATTTT. Protein product: CASSLSRASGDQPQHF.

This chain connects TRBV7-2 to TRBJ2-7, with D tentatively TRBD2 (6 bases). Looked up from germline, CDR1 is SGHTA and CDR2 is FQGNSA. The length of the CDR3 is 15 residues. Trimming took 5 bases from V and 5 from J, leaving 19 bases between them. For the CDR3, the DNA is TGTGCCAGCAGCGGGGCAACTAGCTGGAGTGACGAGCAGTACTTC. As protein: CASSGATSWSDEQYF.

This clone was observed a single time. The chain joins TRBV4-3 to TRBJ1-6; TRBD1 might be the D (5 bases). This CDR3 has 15 residues. Germline lookup yields CDR1 LGHNA and CDR2 YSLEER. The V gene lost 4 bases and the J gene lost 6 bases, with 13 bases spanning the gap. This CDR3 is CASSLGTGGNSPLHF. The CDR3 DNA follows: TGCGCCAGCAGCCTGGGCACGGGGGGTAATTCACCCCTCCACTTT.

The rearrangement joins TRBV5-1 to TRBJ1-6; 7 bases are a match to TRBD1. The CDR3 consists of 14 residues. CDR1 is SGHRS, CDR2 YFSETQ, per germline. Unmatched junction bases numbered 5, after V lost 4 bases and J lost 7 bases. This chain's CDR3 is CASSTGQMNSPLHF. The CDR3 DNA is TGCGCCAGCAGCACGGGACAGATGAATTCACCCCTCCACTTT.

The chain links TRBV19 to TRBJ2-7, with TRBD2 as a possible D gene (6 bases). The germline V and J ends were trimmed by 5 bases and 1 base, with 6 bases remaining between them. The CDR3 consists of 12 residues. Germline V lookup: CDR1 LNHDA, CDR2 SQIVND (reference sequence). The CDR3 DNA follows: TGTGCCAGTAGTGCGGGGTCCTACGAGCAGTACTTC. Translated: CASSAGSYEQYF.

This chain joins TRBV10-3 and TRBJ1-2, with no clear D. The germline V gene encodes CDR1 ENHRY and CDR2 SYGVKD. Trimming removed 2 bases at V and 4 bases at J, with 11 bases between. This CDR3 spans 14 amino acids. CDR3 sequence reads: CAISEPPVLYGYTF. Written as DNA, the CDR3 is TGTGCCATCAGTGAGCCTCCCGTTCTCTATGGCTACACCTTC.

This rearrangement joins TRBV28 to TRBJ1-4; D not certain. The length of the CDR3 is 13 residues. The ends were cut back, 11 bases at V and 5 bases at J, with 15 bases in the middle. From germline, CDR1 is MDHEN and CDR2 SYDVKM. The CDR3 is CASEGTVNEKLFF. CDR3 sequence (DNA): TGTGCCTCCGAAGGAACAGTAAATGAAAAACTGTTTTTT.

CDR3 region: CASSLYRDRVHSEQFF. Here the CDR3 DNA reads TGTGCCAGCAGCTTATACCGGGACAGGGTCCATAGTGAGCAGTTCTTC. The chain combines TRBV11-2 with TRBJ2-1, with 9 bases lining up with TRBD1. J was trimmed by 9 bases and V by 2 bases; bases with no gene match: 11. CDR1 SGHAT and CDR2 FQNNGV come from the germline V gene. This CDR3 comprises 16 residues. Based on the CDR3 plus reference TRBV11-2 and TRBJ2-1, the full variable domain is EAGVAQSPRYKIIEKRQSVAFWCNPISGHATLYWYQQILGQGPKLLIQFQNNGVVDDSQLPKDRFSAERLKGVDSTLKIQPAKLEDSAVYLCASSLYRDRVHSEQFFGPGTRLTVL.

The V call is TRBV2, the J call TRBJ2-1; 9 bases line up with TRBD2. The V gene end was trimmed by 2 bases and the J gene end by 2 bases; junction bases not matched to a gene: 16. Germline values: CDR1 SNHLY, CDR2 FYNNEI. The CDR3 runs to 20 residues. The CDR3 DNA sequence: TGTGCCAGCAGTGAACCCTCGGGTAGCGGGAGAGAGGTACCCTACAATGAGCAGTTCTTC. It is translated as CASSEPSGSGREVPYNEQFF.